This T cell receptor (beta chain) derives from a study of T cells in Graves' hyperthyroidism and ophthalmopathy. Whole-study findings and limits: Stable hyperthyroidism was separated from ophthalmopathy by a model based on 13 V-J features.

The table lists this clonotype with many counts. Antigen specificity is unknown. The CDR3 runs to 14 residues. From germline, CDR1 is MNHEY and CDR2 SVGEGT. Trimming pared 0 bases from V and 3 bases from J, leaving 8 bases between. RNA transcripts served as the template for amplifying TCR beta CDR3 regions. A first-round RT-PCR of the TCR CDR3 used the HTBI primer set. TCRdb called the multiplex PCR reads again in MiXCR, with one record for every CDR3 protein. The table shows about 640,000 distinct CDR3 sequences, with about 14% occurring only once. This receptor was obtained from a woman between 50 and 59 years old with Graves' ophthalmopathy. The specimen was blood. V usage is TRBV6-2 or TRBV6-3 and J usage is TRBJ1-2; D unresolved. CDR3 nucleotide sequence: TGTGCCAGCAGTTACTCGTTTCGGGACTATGGCTACACCTTC. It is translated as CASSYSFRDYGYTF.